These 21 T cell receptor beta chains share one sample of origin, sequenced in a study of neoadjuvant anti-PD-1 for oral cavity cancer. The method was immunoSEQ multiplex PCR; TCRdb's version includes in-frame clones alone and lacks a portion of them. Here the sample spans about 14,000 clones, less than 75% being singletons. Sample: PBMCs, taken before nivolumab (anti-PD-1) treatment. The receptors originated from a person between 40 and 85 years old with oral cavity squamous cell carcinoma.

The chain has TRBV27 and TRBJ1-5; D may be TRBD1 (6 bases). Between the trimmed V and J ends, which lost 2 bases and 4 bases, there was a span of 18 bases. Germline values: CDR1 MNHEY, CDR2 SMNVEV (reference sequence). The CDR3 sequence is 17 residues long. Here the CDR3 DNA reads TGTGCCAGCAGTTTACGGTGGGCGAGCCAGGGGAATCAGCCCCAGCATTTT. This encodes CASSLRWASQGNQPQHF.

This clone was picked up a small number of times. The chain links TRBV7-9 to TRBJ1-2; D not resolved. The length of the CDR3 is 13 residues. CDR1 and CDR2 (germline): SEHNR, FQNEAQ (reference sequence). Trimming removed 5 bases at V and 3 bases at J, with 10 bases between. The DNA of the CDR3 is TGTGCCAGCAGCCCCTTAGGCGACTATGGCTACACCTTC. Translating gives CASSPLGDYGYTF.

This clone was counted a few times. The chain is built from TRBV6-1 and TRBJ1-2; D ambiguous. Germline CDR1 and CDR2: MNHNS and SASEGT. This CDR3 has 15 amino acids. V dropped 2 bases and J dropped 8 bases, with 18 bases sitting between them. In nucleotides, the CDR3 is TGTGCCAGCAGTGAACTCAGACCGGATTGGGGAGGCTACACCTTC. This encodes CASSELRPDWGGYTF.

The chain uses TRBV6-5 and TRBJ2-5, with D possibly matching TRBD1 (5 bases). CDR3 length equals 14 residues. The germline CDR1 and CDR2 sequences are MNHEY and SVGAGI. Trimming left V 5 bases short and J 2 bases short, with 12 bases between. CDR3 DNA: TGTGCCAGCAGTAAGACAGCTAAACAAGAGACCCAGTACTTC. Its translation is CASSKTAKQETQYF.

This clone was observed a handful of times. The V gene is TRBV7-6, the J gene TRBJ1-6; 7 bases map to TRBD1. Germline lookup yields CDR1 SGHVS and CDR2 FNYEAQ. CDR3 length equals 14 residues. V was clipped by 5 bases and J by 9 bases; unmatched bases: 7. CDR3 sequence: CASSLGTEVSPLHF. CDR3 coding DNA: TGTGCCAGCAGCCTCGGGACAGAGGTTTCACCCCTCCACTTT. The complete variable domain, with remaining parts taken from reference TRBV7-6 and TRBJ1-6, reads GAGVSQSPRYKVTKRGQDVALRCDPISGHVSLYWYRQALGQGPEFLTYFNYEAQQDKSGLPNDRFSAERPEGSISTLTIQRTEQRDSAMYRCASSLGTEVSPLHFGNGTRLTVT.

This clone was seen more than once but under ten times. This chain links TRBV7-9 with TRBJ1-2; 7 nucleotides match TRBD1. Losses at the gene ends were 7 bases for V and 8 bases for J; bases not matched to a gene: 16. CDR1 is SEHNR and CDR2 is FQNEAQ in the germline V gene (reference sequence). The CDR3 extends over 15 amino acids. Here the CDR3 reads CASTRAETGSMGYTF. CDR3 sequence (DNA): TGTGCCAGCACCCGGGCCGAGACAGGGAGCATGGGCTACACCTTC.

The chain uses TRBV7-7 and TRBJ2-1; D might be TRBD1 (6 bases). This CDR3 contains 14 residues. Germline-derived CDR1 and CDR2 are SSHAT and FNYEAQ (reference sequence). V was shortened by 0 bases and J by 8 bases, with 11 bases between the two germline ends. The CDR3 nucleotides read TGTGCCAGCAGCTTAGCGCAGACAGGACATGAGCAGTTCTTC. Its translation: CASSLAQTGHEQFF.

The genes are TRBV7-8 and TRBJ1-5; 8 bases line up with TRBD1. J was trimmed by 5 bases and V by 2 bases; bases with no gene match: 2. CDR1 is SGHVS, CDR2 FQNEAQ, per germline. CDR3 length equals 14 residues. CDR3 residues: CASSLYRGDQPQHF. The CDR3 DNA reads TGTGCCAGCAGCTTATACAGGGGGGATCAGCCCCAGCATTTT. The full variable domain, with the rest looked up from reference TRBV7-8 and TRBJ1-5, is GAGVSQSPRYKVAKRGQDVALRCDPISGHVSLFWYQQALGQGPEFLTYFQNEAQLDKSGLPSDRFFAERPEGSVSTLKIQRTQQEDSAVYLCASSLYRGDQPQHFGDGTRLSIL.

This clone was detected only a few times. This chain connects TRBV18 to TRBJ2-7, with 9 bases aligning to TRBD1. The CDR3 sequence is 14 residues long. Germline CDR1 and CDR2: KGHSH and LQKENI. V trimming: 5 bases; J trimming: 5 bases; junction bases outside the gene matches: 7. The CDR3 here is CASSRVGTGHEQYF. CDR3 DNA: TGTGCCAGCTCAAGGGTGGGGACAGGGCACGAGCAGTACTTC.

The rearrangement joins TRBV6-4 to TRBJ1-4; possible D gene TRBD1, 5 bases. Trimming shortened V by 4 bases and J by 0 bases, and 12 bases separated the two germline ends. CDR1 is MRHNA, CDR2 SNTAGT, per germline. The CDR3 runs to 16 residues. The CDR3 DNA follows: TGTGCCAGCAGTGGGGAGGGACCGGCAACTAATGAAAAACTGTTTTTT. It encodes CASSGEGPATNEKLFF.

The chain employs TRBV6-1 and TRBJ2-5; 9 bases match TRBD1. The CDR3 has 13 amino acids. V lost 6 bases and J lost 4; bases outside the gene matches: 3. The germline CDR1 and CDR2 sequences are MNHNS and SASEGT. The CDR3 bases are TGTGCCAGCAGCACAGGGGGCGTAGAGACCCAGTACTTC. Amino acid sequence: CASSTGGVETQYF.

This clone has more than one count but fewer than ten. V and J are TRBV6-1 and TRBJ1-2; D call uncertain. V was clipped by 2 bases and J by 7 bases, with 8 bases between them. Germline V gives CDR1 MNHNS, CDR2 SASEGT. This CDR3 has 12 amino acids. In DNA, the CDR3 is TGTGCCAGCAGTGAAAAGTCTGGTGGCTACACCTTC. Translation: CASSEKSGGYTF.

The chain is built from TRBV6-5 and TRBJ1-1, with 8 bases identical to TRBD1. This CDR3 contains 15 residues. CDR1 and CDR2 from the germline V gene are MNHEY and SVGAGI. V shed 4 bases, J shed 0 bases, and the junction held 4 bases outside the gene matches. CDR3 protein: CASSLGQGMNTEAFF. CDR3 nucleotides: TGTGCCAGCAGTTTAGGACAGGGAATGAACACTGAAGCTTTCTTT.

The chain recombines TRBV2 with TRBJ1-2, with D uncertain. Trimming took off 4 bases at V and 1 base at J, with 10 bases between the two ends. Germline CDR1 SNHLY, CDR2 FYNNEI. This CDR3 is 14 amino acids long. In DNA, the CDR3 is TGTGCCAGCAGTGCAGAAGGCCTTAACTATGGCTACACCTTC. This encodes CASSAEGLNYGYTF.

The chain carries TRBV6-5 and TRBJ1-1; D is unclear. The germline V gene encodes CDR1 MNHEY and CDR2 SVGAGI. V shed 1 base and J shed 0 bases, with 3 bases lying between them. CDR3 length: 13 amino acids. CDR3 in amino acids: CASSYWVNTEAFF. In DNA form, the CDR3 reads TGTGCCAGCAGTTACTGGGTGAACACTGAAGCTTTCTTT.

This clone was seen a few times. The chain has TRBV18 and TRBJ1-2, with 9 positions matching TRBD1. CDR1 is KGHSH, CDR2 LQKENI, per germline. Trimming took 2 bases from V and 3 from J; bases not matched to a gene: 7. This CDR3 is 16 amino acids long. In DNA, the CDR3 is TGTGCCAGCTCACCAACGCGGGACAGGGAAGACTATGGCTACACCTTC. Its translation is CASSPTRDREDYGYTF.

The rearrangement uses TRBV19 and TRBJ1-5; D remains ambiguous. Trimming shortened V by 5 bases and J by 4 bases, and 6 bases separated the two germline ends. Germline V lookup: CDR1 LNHDA, CDR2 SQIVND (reference sequence). This CDR3 is built from 12 residues. CDR3 sequence reads: CASSQRNQPQHF. The CDR3 DNA follows: TGTGCCAGTAGTCAGAGAAATCAGCCCCAGCATTTT.

This chain connects TRBV6-6 to TRBJ2-1, with D unclear. V was pared by 0 bases and J by 6 bases, with 15 bases between. CDR3 length: 16 residues. Germline V CDR1 and CDR2: MNHNY, SVGAGI (reference sequence). CDR3 nucleotide sequence: TGTGCCAGCAGTTACTCGGGGTCTAGAGGTCCCAATGAGCAGTTCTTC. Translating gives CASSYSGSRGPNEQFF.

The J gene is TRBJ2-1, the V gene TRBV5-1, with 8 bases matching TRBD2. The trim removed 8 bases at V and 4 bases at J, leaving 8 bases unmatched. Germline loops: CDR1 SGHRS, CDR2 YFSETQ. The CDR3 runs 14 residues. This chain's CDR3 is CASWASGPYNEQFF. The CDR3 nucleotides are TGCGCCAGTTGGGCTAGCGGGCCTTACAATGAGCAGTTCTTC.

The chain joins TRBV19 to TRBJ1-5; 7 bases align to TRBD1. There are 16 residues in the CDR3. CDR1 LNHDA and CDR2 SQIVND come from the germline V gene (reference sequence). Unmatched junction bases numbered 11, after V lost 6 bases and J lost 3 bases. CDR3 sequence (DNA): TGTGCCAGTAGAACGGGGGTTGGGACAGTCAATCAGCCCCAGCATTTT. As protein: CASRTGVGTVNQPQHF.

The V call is TRBV6-6, the J call TRBJ1-1; no clear D. CDR3 length: 12 residues. Trimming took 1 base from V and 5 from J, leaving 5 bases between them. Germline V lookup: CDR1 MNHNY, CDR2 SVGAGI (reference sequence). The CDR3 is CASSYLGTEAFF. Here the CDR3 DNA reads TGTGCCAGCAGTTACTTGGGGACTGAAGCTTTCTTT.